These T cell receptor beta chains were read from a single sample in a study of blood T cell repertoires in COVID-19. Method: immunoSEQ multiplex PCR; TCRdb's copy keeps in-frame clones and lacks some. Of approximately 300,000 clones detected, about nine tenths appear once; the ten largest clones hold about 4%. Sequencing was done on a sample of PBMCs or T cells enriched from blood (not recorded which). The receptors derive from a man aged 25-40 years who had recovered from COVID-19. Both conserved end residues are part of each CDR3. A D gene is named only where the DNA matches it firmly. Clone size appears in some rows only: once, few, many, or a class for an expanded clone.

J gene | clone size | V gene | D gene | CDR3 protein | CDR3 DNA
TRBJ2-1 | NA | TRBV7-9 | TRBD1 | CASSQAGTGDWDEQFF | TGTGCCAGCAGCCAAGCCGGGACAGGGGATTGGGATGAGCAGTTCTTC
TRBJ2-7 | NA | TRBV7-8 | TRBD1 | CASSPGQGPSYEQYF | TGTGCCAGCAGCCCCGGACAGGGACCATCCTACGAGCAGTACTTC
TRBJ2-3 | NA | TRBV19 | NA | CASSIGGGRLKGTDTQYF | TGTGCCAGTAGTATAGGAGGCGGGCGGCTGAAGGGCACAGATACGCAGTATTTT
TRBJ2-3 | NA | TRBV2 | NA | CASSDYSLRDTQYF | TGTGCCAGCAGTGACTACTCCCTACGTGATACGCAGTATTTT
TRBJ2-7 | NA | TRBV12-3/TRBV12-4 | NA | CASSLVYEQYF | TGTGCCAGCAGTCTCGTATACGAGCAGTACTTC
TRBJ1-6 | few | TRBV19 | TRBD1 | CASSRQGYNSPLHF | TGTGCCAGTAGCCGACAGGGTTATAATTCACCCCTCCACTTT
TRBJ2-2 | NA | TRBV6-5 | NA | CASTERAGELFF | TGTGCCAGCACCGAGAGGGCCGGGGAGCTGTTTTTT
TRBJ2-3 | NA | TRBV4-1 | TRBD2 | CASSQGLRLAGGTDTQYF | TGCGCCAGCAGCCAAGGACTTCGACTAGCGGGGGGAACAGATACGCAGTATTTT
TRBJ1-1 | few | TRBV11-2 | TRBD1 | CASSHRDRNTEAFF | TGTGCCAGCAGCCACCGGGACAGGAACACTGAAGCTTTCTTT
TRBJ1-1 | NA | TRBV10-3 | NA | CAITEMGGAEAFF | TGTGCCATCACCGAGATGGGGGGGGCTGAAGCTTTCTTT
TRBJ1-4 | NA | TRBV28 | NA | CASSFRTGNEKLFF | TGTGCCAGCAGTTTCCGGACGGGAAATGAAAAACTGTTTTTT
TRBJ2-7 | NA | TRBV28 | NA | CASSQVKPSYEQYF | TGTGCCAGCAGTCAGGTTAAACCATCCTACGAGCAGTACTTC
TRBJ2-3 | NA | TRBV13 | NA | CASSPSIFRGAVPDTQYF | TGTGCCAGCAGCCCTTCCATCTTTCGGGGGGCCGTCCCAGATACGCAGTATTTT
TRBJ2-7 | few | TRBV11-3 | NA | CASSLDGGISYEQYF | TGTGCCAGCAGCTTAGATGGCGGGATCTCCTACGAGCAGTACTTC
TRBJ2-1 | NA | TRBV2 | NA | CASSQGLADYYNEQFF | TGTGCCAGCAGTCAGGGGCTAGCGGATTACTACAATGAGCAGTTCTTC
TRBJ1-2 | once | TRBV6-5 | NA | CASSPSPGSNYGYTF | TGTGCCAGCAGTCCCTCCCCCGGGAGTAACTATGGCTACACCTTC
TRBJ1-3 | NA | TRBV6-5 | NA | CASTGPSSGNTIYF | TGTGCCAGCACCGGTCCTTCCTCTGGAAACACCATATATTTT
TRBJ2-2 | NA | TRBV6-2/TRBV6-3 | TRBD1 | CASSTGTGNTGELFF | TGTGCCAGCAGTACCGGGACAGGGAACACCGGGGAGCTGTTTTTT
TRBJ2-7 | NA | TRBV12-5 | NA | CASGLALSYEQYF | TGTGCTAGTGGTTTGGCGCTATCCTACGAGCAGTACTTC
TRBJ1-1 | NA | TRBV4-2 | NA | CASSQDRRVITEAFF | TGTGCCAGCAGCCAAGATCGGAGGGTAATCACTGAAGCTTTCTTT
TRBJ2-5 | NA | TRBV28 | TRBD2 | CASSPTSGGAGETQYF | TGTGCCAGCAGCCCCACTAGCGGGGGGGCTGGGGAGACCCAGTACTTC
TRBJ1-1 | NA | TRBV6-5 | NA | CATGTRGIGNTEAFF | TGTGCCACCGGTACGAGGGGGATCGGAAACACTGAAGCTTTCTTT
TRBJ2-1 | NA | TRBV2 | TRBD2 | CASSESGLAGENEQFF | TGTGCCAGCAGTGAATCGGGGCTAGCGGGGGAGAATGAGCAGTTCTTC
TRBJ1-6 | NA | TRBV5-1 | TRBD1 | CASRPGQTYNSPLHF | TGCGCCAGCAGGCCGGGACAGACCTATAATTCACCCCTCCACTTT
TRBJ1-5 | NA | TRBV19 | NA | CASSIVSAGNNQPQHF | TGTGCCAGTAGTATTGTATCGGCGGGGAACAATCAGCCCCAGCATTTT
TRBJ2-7 | NA | TRBV5-5 | NA | CASSRPGSSSYEQYF | TGTGCCAGCAGCCGCCCGGGTTCTAGCTCCTACGAGCAGTACTTC
TRBJ1-4 | NA | TRBV7-9 | TRBD1 | CASSLRQGNEKLFF | TGTGCCAGCAGCCTAAGACAGGGCAATGAAAAACTGTTTTTT
TRBJ2-2 | NA | TRBV18 | NA | CASSPREFGNTGELFF | TGTGCCAGCTCACCACGGGAGTTTGGGAACACCGGGGAGCTGTTTTTT
TRBJ1-2 | NA | TRBV5-4 | TRBD1 | CASSLGQGVSNYGYTF | TGTGCCAGCAGCTTGGGACAGGGGGTTTCTAACTATGGCTACACCTTC
TRBJ1-6 | many | TRBV28 | TRBD1 | CASGGEYSPLHF | TGTGCCTCAGGGGGCGAGTATTCACCCCTCCACTTT
TRBJ1-3 | NA | TRBV30 | TRBD1 | CAWSSYRGADTIYF | TGTGCCTGGAGTTCATACAGGGGAGCAGACACCATATATTTT
TRBJ2-7 | NA | TRBV5-8 | TRBD2 | CAMRTSGRAHEQYF | TGTGCCATGCGGACTAGCGGGAGGGCCCACGAGCAGTACTTC
TRBJ1-2 | once | TRBV7-2 | NA | CASSFSASPYTF | TGTGCCAGCAGCTTCTCCGCGAGTCCATACACCTTC
TRBJ1-3 | NA | TRBV18 | NA | CASSPSSGNTIYF | TGTGCCAGCTCACCGTCGTCCGGAAACACCATATATTTT
TRBJ1-1 | NA | TRBV4-2 | NA | CASSQVADRNTEAFF | TGTGCCAGCAGCCAAGTTGCGGATAGGAACACTGAAGCTTTCTTT
TRBJ2-5 | NA | TRBV27 | TRBD2 | CASRRIGTSEVETQYF | TGTGCCAGCAGAAGGATCGGGACTAGCGAGGTTGAGACCCAGTACTTC
TRBJ2-7 | NA | TRBV6-5 | TRBD1 | CASSLEGTGAYEQYF | TGTGCCAGCAGTCTCGAGGGGACAGGGGCCTACGAGCAGTACTTC
TRBJ2-1 | few | TRBV19 | NA | CASSISRGNYNEQFF | TGTGCCAGTAGTATAAGTAGGGGGAACTACAATGAGCAGTTCTTC
TRBJ1-5 | NA | TRBV5-1 | TRBD1 | CASSLEGAFNQPQHF | TGCGCCAGCAGCCTAGAGGGGGCCTTCAATCAGCCCCAGCATTTT
TRBJ2-7 | NA | TRBV10-1 | NA | CASSEGGAGNEQYF | TGCGCCAGCAGTGAGGGGGGGGCTGGGAACGAGCAGTACTTC
TRBJ1-1 | once | TRBV2 | NA | CASSESGGTEAFF | TGTGCCAGCAGTGAATCGGGGGGGACTGAAGCTTTCTTT